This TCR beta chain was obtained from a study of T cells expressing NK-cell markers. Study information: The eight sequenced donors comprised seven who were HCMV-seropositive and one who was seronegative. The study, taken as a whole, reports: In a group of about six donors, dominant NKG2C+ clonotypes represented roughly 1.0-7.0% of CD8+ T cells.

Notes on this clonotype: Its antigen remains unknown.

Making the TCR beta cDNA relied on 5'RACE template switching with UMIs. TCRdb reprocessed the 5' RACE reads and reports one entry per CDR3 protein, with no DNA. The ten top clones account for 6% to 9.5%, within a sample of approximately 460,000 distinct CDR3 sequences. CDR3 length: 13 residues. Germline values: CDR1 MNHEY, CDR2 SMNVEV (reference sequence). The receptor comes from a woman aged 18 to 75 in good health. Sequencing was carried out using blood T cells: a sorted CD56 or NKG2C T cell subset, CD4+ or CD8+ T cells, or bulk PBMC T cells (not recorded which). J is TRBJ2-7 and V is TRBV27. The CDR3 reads CASSSIDGYEQYF.